One and the same sample provided the 7 T cell receptor beta chains below, sequenced in a study of blood T cells in healthy people across ages. The use of a sample-barcoded 5' primer and a J-beta primer mix characterized a second PCR of roughly 6 to 12 cycles. Using its own MiXCR run on the 5' RACE reads, TCRdb lists one record per CDR3 protein. This table has approximately 880,000 distinct CDR3 sequences, 48% appearing once. Input material: blood. The receptors were gathered from a man aged 25-40 years in good health.

The chain combines TRBV20-1 with TRBJ2-7; TRBD2 is a possible D gene (5 bases). Germline-derived CDR1 and CDR2 are DFQATT and SNEGSKA (reference sequence). CDR3 size: 14 residues. V gave up 2 bases and J gave up 2 bases, with 13 bases separating them. CDR3 loop: CSARSRAVTYEQYF. The CDR3 DNA reads TGCAGTGCTAGATCCCGAGCGGTTACCTACGAGCAGTACTTC.

This clonotype was picked up one time. This chain links TRBV12-3 or TRBV12-4 with TRBJ1-6; no definite D call. The CDR3 has 13 residues. Trimming cost V 5 bases and J 6 bases, with 8 bases left between them. The CDR3 here is CASSVSVNSPLHF. The CDR3 DNA follows: TGTGCCAGCAGTGTTTCGGTTAATTCACCCCTCCACTTT.

This chain uses TRBV7-2 with TRBJ2-5; D gene unclear. V lost 5 bases, J lost 2 bases, and 9 bases lay in between. The CDR3 runs to 13 residues. Germline-derived CDR1 and CDR2 are SGHTA and FQGNSA. The CDR3 is CASSTRVQETQYF. The CDR3 nucleotides are TGTGCCAGCAGCACCCGGGTTCAAGAGACCCAGTACTTC. Supplemented by reference TRBV7-2 and TRBJ2-5, the full variable domain reads GAGVSQSPSNKVTEKGKDVELRCDPISGHTALYWYRQSLGQGLEFLIYFQGNSAPDKSGLPSDRFSAERTGGSVSTLTIQRTQQEDSAVYLCASSTRVQETQYFGPGTRLLVL.

This chain uses TRBV6-1 with TRBJ2-7, with TRBD1 identical over 8 bases. Germline V gene lookup returns CDR1 MNHNS and CDR2 SASEGT. Losses at the gene ends were 1 base for V and 3 bases for J; bases not matched to a gene: 5. The CDR3 is made up of 15 amino acids. CDR3 in amino acids: CASSEGQGRIYEQYF. CDR3 nucleotide sequence: TGTGCCAGCAGTGAAGGACAGGGGAGAATCTACGAGCAGTACTTC.

The V gene is TRBV11-2, the J gene TRBJ2-4, with 11 bases fitting TRBD2. Trimming took 9 bases from V and 2 from J; bases not matched to a gene: 15. In germline, CDR1 is SGHAT, CDR2 FQNNGV. CDR3 length: 18 residues. CDR3 loop: CASMGLAGGRLTKNIQYF. The CDR3 nucleotides read TGTGCCAGTATGGGCCTAGCGGGGGGACGATTAACCAAAAACATTCAGTACTTC.

The chain joins TRBV2 to TRBJ2-1, with 7 bases aligning to TRBD1. Germline CDR1 reads SNHLY; CDR2 reads FYNNEI. V dropped 3 bases and J dropped 10; count of bases not matched to a gene: 12. The CDR3 extends over 15 amino acids. The CDR3 protein is CASSDPGDSLYEQFF. DNA for the CDR3: TGTGCCAGCAGTGACCCAGGGGACAGCCTTTACGAGCAGTTCTTC.

The chain uses TRBV7-6 and TRBJ2-7; 10 bases align to TRBD1. The length of the CDR3 is 15 residues. V was clipped by 3 bases and J by 6 bases; unmatched bases: 8. In germline, CDR1 is SGHVS, CDR2 FNYEAQ. DNA for the CDR3: TGTGCCAGCAGCTTGGCGATAGGACAGGGGGTCGAGCAGTACTTC. Translating it yields CASSLAIGQGVEQYF.